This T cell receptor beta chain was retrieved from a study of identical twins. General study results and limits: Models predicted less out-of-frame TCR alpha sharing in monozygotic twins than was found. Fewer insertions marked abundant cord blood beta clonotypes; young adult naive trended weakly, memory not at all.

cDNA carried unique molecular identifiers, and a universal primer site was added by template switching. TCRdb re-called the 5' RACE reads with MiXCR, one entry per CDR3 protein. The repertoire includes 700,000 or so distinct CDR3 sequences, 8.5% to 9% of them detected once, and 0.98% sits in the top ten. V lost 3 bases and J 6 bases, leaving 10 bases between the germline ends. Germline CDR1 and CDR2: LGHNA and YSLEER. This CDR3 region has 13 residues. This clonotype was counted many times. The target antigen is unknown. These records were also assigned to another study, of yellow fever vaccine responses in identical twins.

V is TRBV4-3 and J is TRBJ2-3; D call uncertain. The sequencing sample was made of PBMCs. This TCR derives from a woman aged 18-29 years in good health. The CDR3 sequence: CASSQPGSDTQYF. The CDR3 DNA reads TGCGCCAGCAGCCAGCCCGGAAGCGATACGCAGTATTTT.